These 9 T cell receptor beta chains were sequenced from one sample in a study of blood T cell repertoires in COVID-19. The repertoire was sequenced with immunoSEQ multiplex PCR; TCRdb's copy has only in-frame clones and lacks some. The sample lists over 250,000 clones; 85% to 90% were seen once. Source material: peripheral blood. The receptors were sampled from a human donor in a cohort sampled during active COVID-19.

The rearrangement uses TRBV28 and TRBJ1-3; no clear D. The CDR3 is 13 residues long. V was pared by 8 bases and J by 6 bases, with 14 bases between. CDR1 is MDHEN, CDR2 SYDVKM, per germline. In DNA form, the CDR3 reads TGTGCCAGCCAAGGCGGAGGAACAAACACCATATATTTT. The encoded protein is CASQGGGTNTIYF.

The rearrangement uses TRBV11-2 and TRBJ2-3; D ambiguous. CDR3 size: 13 residues. Germline CDR1 is SGHAT and CDR2 is FQNNGV. Trimming removed 0 bases from V and 5 bases from J, with 6 bases in between. The CDR3 nucleotides are TGTGCCAGCAGCTTAGATCAGTTAGATACGCAGTATTTT. As protein: CASSLDQLDTQYF. The full variable domain, its missing parts supplied by reference TRBV11-2 and TRBJ2-3, is EAGVAQSPRYKIIEKRQSVAFWCNPISGHATLYWYQQILGQGPKLLIQFQNNGVVDDSQLPKDRFSAERLKGVDSTLKIQPAKLEDSAVYLCASSLDQLDTQYFGPGTRLTVL.

This clone was counted a single time. CDR3 loop: CASRMDRANYNSPLHF. The DNA of the CDR3 is TGTGCCAGCAGAATGGACAGGGCCAACTATAATTCACCCCTCCACTTT. This sequence joins TRBV2 and TRBJ1-6; 8 bases line up with TRBD1. J gave up 3 bases and V 6 bases, and 7 bases lay outside the gene matches. Germline values: CDR1 SNHLY, CDR2 FYNNEI. The CDR3 loop spans 16 amino acids.

The chain carries TRBV5-5 and TRBJ2-5, with 12 bases identical to TRBD2. Germline CDR1 is SGHKS and CDR2 is YYEKEE (reference sequence). CDR3 size: 16 residues. The V and J ends lost 2 bases and 5 bases, in that order; junction bases with no gene match: 7. The CDR3 protein is CASSFQTSGSGETQYF. DNA for the CDR3: TGTGCCAGCAGCTTCCAGACTAGCGGGAGTGGGGAGACCCAGTACTTC.

Concerning this clone: This specimen includes other DNA sequences encoding the same CDR3. The CDR3 loop is CASSISGNQPQHF. In nucleotides, the CDR3 is TGTGCCAGTAGTATTTCAGGCAATCAGCCCCAGCATTTT. J is TRBJ1-5 and V is TRBV19; D gene uncertain. The CDR3 contains 13 residues. From germline, CDR1 is LNHDA and CDR2 SQIVND (reference sequence). The V end was cut by 3 bases, the J end by 2 bases, with 5 bases between.

The chain joins TRBV11-2 to TRBJ2-3, with D unresolved. In germline, CDR1 is SGHAT, CDR2 FQNNGV. The CDR3 spans 12 residues. Trimming pared 3 bases from V and 5 bases from J, leaving 6 bases between. The CDR3: CASSFSRDTQYF. CDR3 DNA: TGTGCCAGCAGCTTTAGTAGAGATACGCAGTATTTT.

The genes are TRBV11-3 and TRBJ2-7; D not certain. The CDR3 contains 13 residues. The V end was cut by 3 bases, the J end by 4 bases, with 10 bases between. CDR1 is SGHNT and CDR2 is YENEEA in the germline V gene. The CDR3 sequence is CASSFGGSYEQYF. The CDR3, as DNA: TGTGCCAGCAGCTTCGGCGGTTCGTACGAGCAGTACTTC.

This rearrangement joins TRBV5-1 to TRBJ1-5; D not certain. The CDR3 totals 13 residues. Germline assignment: CDR1 SGHRS and CDR2 YFSETQ. Trimming left V 1 base short and J 4 bases short, with 6 bases between. CDR3 sequence: CASSLSENQPQHF. CDR3 sequence (DNA): TGCGCCAGCAGCTTGTCCGAGAATCAGCCCCAGCATTTT.

This chain joins TRBV20-1 and TRBJ2-5; D is perhaps TRBD1 (6 bases). CDR1 is DFQATT, CDR2 SNEGSKA, per germline (reference sequence). The CDR3 sequence is 10 residues long. The germline V and J ends were trimmed by 6 bases and 5 bases, with 7 bases remaining between them. Here the CDR3 reads CSARGETQYF. CDR3 DNA: TGCAGTGCGAGGGGGGAGACCCAGTACTTC.